This T cell receptor beta chain is from a study of type 1 regulatory T cells. Overall study: This in vitro CD4 product, T-allo10, is enriched for Tr1 cells and alloantigen-specific.

In TCRdb, the reads were re-called with MiXCR into one record per CDR3 protein. The table shows roughly 68,000 distinct CDR3 sequences, with nearly 65% occurring only once. Unmatched junction bases numbered 8, after V lost 0 bases and J lost 4 bases. This CDR3 region has 18 residues. CDR1 and CDR2 (germline): LGHDT, YNNKEL (reference sequence). Concerning this clonotype itself: Antigen unknown.

The graft donor-derived T-allo10 cells reportedly recognize host alloantigens, are anergic, and suppress alloantigen-specifically. The chain links TRBV3-1 to TRBJ2-1, with 11 bases that match TRBD2. The sequence was collected from a human donor in good health. Sequencing used cultured T cells, either the whole culture or a sorted T cell fraction (not recorded which). Specified subset: Tr1-enriched cell product generated in vitro against host alloantigens. As DNA, the CDR3 is TGTGCCAGCAGCCAAGAGGCGACTAGCGGGATTTGGTACAATGAGCAGTTCTTC. Residues: CASSQEATSGIWYNEQFF.